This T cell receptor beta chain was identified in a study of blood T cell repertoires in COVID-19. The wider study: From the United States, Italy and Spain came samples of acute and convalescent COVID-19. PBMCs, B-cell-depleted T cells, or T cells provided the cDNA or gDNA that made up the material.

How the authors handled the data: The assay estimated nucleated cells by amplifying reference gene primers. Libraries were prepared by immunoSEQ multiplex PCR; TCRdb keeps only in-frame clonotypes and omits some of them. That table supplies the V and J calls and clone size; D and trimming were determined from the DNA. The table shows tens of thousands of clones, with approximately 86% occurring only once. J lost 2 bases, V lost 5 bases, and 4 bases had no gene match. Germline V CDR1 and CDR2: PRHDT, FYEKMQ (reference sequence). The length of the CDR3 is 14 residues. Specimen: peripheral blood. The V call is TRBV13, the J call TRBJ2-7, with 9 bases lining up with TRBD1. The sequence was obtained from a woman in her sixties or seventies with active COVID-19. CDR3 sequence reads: CASSPGQGPYEQYF. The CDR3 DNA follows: TGTGCCAGCAGCCCGGGACAGGGTCCCTACGAGCAGTACTTC.